The 23 T cell receptor beta chains given below trace back to one sample, sequenced in a study of regulatory T cells in long-lasting Graves disease. Arm-PCR with iRepertoire HTBI primers amplified the CDR3 regions for these TCR beta libraries. A single record per CDR3 protein comes from TCRdb applying MiXCR to the multiplex PCR reads. The sample holds roughly 400,000 distinct CDR3 sequences, 21% seen once. The time point was: persistent/refractory GD, antithyroid drugs over 5 years with positive TRAb. TCR sequences were obtained from RNA taken from PBMCs. Sequenced here: peripheral blood mononuclear cells (PBMCs), sampled when the disease was refractory, from a patient treated with antithyroid drugs. These receptors originate from a female donor with Graves disease.

On this clonotype: Being one base from a much bigger clone, this may be a read error. This chain's CDR3 is CASSHGTTLETQYF. The CDR3 nucleotides are TGTGCCAGCAGCCACGGGACCACTCTGGAGACCCAGTACTTC. V and J are TRBV3-1 and TRBJ2-5; D tentatively reads TRBD1 or TRBD2 (5 bases each). CDR3 length: 14 amino acids. The germline V gene encodes CDR1 LGHDT and CDR2 YNNKEL (reference sequence). V was trimmed by 3 bases and J by 5 bases, leaving 13 bases between them.

This clonotype was detected many times. The CDR3 DNA reads as TGTGCCAGCAAACCAGACATTTTCAATCAGCCCCAGCATTTT. As protein: CASKPDIFNQPQHF. The chain uses TRBV27 and TRBJ1-5; D is ambiguous. The CDR3 extends over 14 amino acids. V was shortened by 7 bases and J by 3 bases, with 13 bases between the two germline ends. Germline CDR1 reads MNHEY; CDR2 reads SMNVEV (reference sequence).

Only a few counts were recorded for this clonotype. The chain joins TRBV6-4 to TRBJ1-5, with D unclear. The CDR3 sequence is 13 residues long. V lost 3 bases and J 4 bases, leaving 7 bases between the germline ends. From germline, CDR1 is MRHNA and CDR2 SNTAGT. The CDR3 loop reads CASSEVENQPQHF. CDR3 bases: TGTGCCAGCAGTGAGGTGGAGAATCAGCCCCAGCATTTT.

The chain employs TRBV2 and TRBJ1-2, with 7 nucleotides matching TRBD1. Germline values: CDR1 SNHLY, CDR2 FYNNEI. This CDR3 has 15 residues. Trimming removed 6 bases from V and 5 bases from J; junction bases left unmatched: 12. The chain's CDR3 is CASSGDTGTAYGYTF. The CDR3 region has the DNA TGTGCCAGCAGCGGGGACACCGGGACAGCATATGGCTACACCTTC. The whole variable domain, remainder taken from reference TRBV2 and TRBJ1-2, is EPEVTQTPSHQVTQMGQEVILRCVPISNHLYFYWYRQILGQKVEFLVSFYNNEISEKSEIFDDQFSVERPDGSNFTLKIRSTKLEDSAMYFCASSGDTGTAYGYTFGSGTRLTVV.

CDR3 amino acids: CASSYSQDHYEQYF. In DNA form, the CDR3 reads TGTGCCAGCAGTTACAGTCAGGACCACTACGAGCAGTACTTC. The V call is TRBV6-2 or TRBV6-3, the J call TRBJ2-7, with D unresolved. The CDR3 is 14 amino acids. CDR1 is MNHEY and CDR2 is SVGEGT in the germline V gene. Trimming took off 2 bases at V and 3 bases at J, with 11 bases between the two ends.

In DNA, the CDR3 is TGTGCCAGCAGCTTAGCCGGACAGGGGGCTCCTGGGCAGCCCCAGCATTTT. Translating gives CASSLAGQGAPGQPQHF. The V call is TRBV7-9, the J call TRBJ1-5; 11 nucleotides agree with TRBD1. V lost 0 bases, J lost 7 bases, and 8 bases stayed unmatched. CDR1 is SEHNR and CDR2 is FQNEAQ in the germline V gene (reference sequence). The CDR3 spans 17 residues.

This clonotype was picked up many times. The rearrangement links TRBV2 to TRBJ2-7; 7 bases align to TRBD1. Germline CDR1 reads SNHLY; CDR2 reads FYNNEI. The CDR3 is made up of 13 amino acids. J gave up 4 bases and V 3 bases, and 3 bases lay outside the gene matches. CDR3: CASSEDRPYEQYF. The CDR3 DNA sequence: TGTGCCAGCAGTGAGGACAGGCCGTACGAGCAGTACTTC. Drawing the rest from reference TRBV2 and TRBJ2-7, the complete variable domain is EPEVTQTPSHQVTQMGQEVILRCVPISNHLYFYWYRQILGQKVEFLVSFYNNEISEKSEIFDDQFSVERPDGSNFTLKIRSTKLEDSAMYFCASSEDRPYEQYFGPGTRLTVT.

The V gene is TRBV28, the J gene TRBJ2-3, with D possibly TRBD1 on 6 matching bases. The CDR3 length is 16 residues. CDR1 and CDR2 (germline): MDHEN, SYDVKM. The V gene lost 3 bases and the J gene lost 6 bases, with 19 bases spanning the gap. Written as DNA, the CDR3 is TGTGCCAGCAGTTTGGCCTTTCCAGGGGCATTGGATACGCAGTATTTT. It translates to CASSLAFPGALDTQYF.

In the case of this clonotype: Possible read error: a much larger clone is one base away. The CDR3 end shows no conserved phenylalanine or tryptophan, and so a read error is likely. The CDR3 DNA reads TGTGCCAGCAGTTCCCTTACAGGGGCGCAAGAGACCCAGTACTCC. Protein: CASSSLTGAQETQYS. This chain links TRBV12-3 or TRBV12-4 with TRBJ2-5; 7 bases agree with TRBD1. The length of the CDR3 is 15 residues. With V trimmed by 4 bases and J by 2 bases, 7 bases remained unmatched.

This chain uses TRBV9 with TRBJ1-2, with D possibly matching TRBD1 (5 bases). Trimming cost V 0 bases and J 8 bases, with 14 bases left between them. The CDR3 has 14 residues. Germline-derived CDR1 and CDR2 are SGDLS and YYNGEE. CDR3 in amino acids: CASSVATGVLGYTF. In DNA, the CDR3 is TGTGCCAGCAGCGTAGCTACGGGGGTTTTGGGCTACACCTTC.

This clonotype has at least ten counts. The chain links TRBV28 to TRBJ2-7; D is ambiguous. Per the germline V gene, CDR1 is MDHEN and CDR2 is SYDVKM. Deletions cut 2 bases from V and 0 bases from J, with 14 bases between. The CDR3 runs 16 residues. CDR3 nucleotides: TGTGCCAGCAGTTTAAGGCAGGTGGGAATCTCCTACGAGCAGTACTTC. It encodes CASSLRQVGISYEQYF.

The CDR3 sequence: CASSYSAATGELFF. CDR3 in DNA: TGTGCCAGCAGTTACTCGGCAGCCACCGGGGAGCTGTTTTTT. The chain employs TRBV6-5 and TRBJ2-2; the D is unclear. This CDR3 has 14 amino acids. Germline V CDR1 and CDR2: MNHEY, SVGAGI. V lost 0 bases to trimming and J lost 4 bases, with 6 bases between them.

The rearrangement joins TRBV2 to TRBJ2-3; 7 bases map to TRBD2. The germline V gene encodes CDR1 SNHLY and CDR2 FYNNEI. V was pared by 5 bases and J by 0 bases, with 5 bases of the junction left unmatched. CDR3 length: 15 amino acids. The CDR3 reads CASSRIAGSTDTQYF. CDR3 sequence (DNA): TGTGCCAGCAGTAGGATAGCGGGTAGCACAGATACGCAGTATTTT.

This clonotype was counted many times. The CDR3 sequence: CSVEFLTSGTQYF. CDR3 bases: TGCAGCGTTGAATTCCTGACTAGCGGGACCCAGTACTTC. The chain recombines TRBV29-1 with TRBJ2-5; 9 bases fit TRBD2. Losses at the gene ends were 2 bases for V and 7 bases for J; bases not matched to a gene: 5. The germline V gene has CDR1 SQVTM and CDR2 ANQGSEA. The CDR3 has 13 amino acids.

V gene TRBV9 combines with J gene TRBJ2-2, with D maybe TRBD2 (6 bases). Germline V gives CDR1 SGDLS, CDR2 YYNGEE. The CDR3 is 15 residues long. V was trimmed by 6 bases and J by 5 bases, leaving 17 bases between them. The CDR3 DNA reads as TGTGCCAGCACCTCTACCGGGAGAGGTACCGGGGAGCTGTTTTTT. Translated, it gives CASTSTGRGTGELFF.

J is TRBJ1-5 and V is TRBV19, with 9 bases matching TRBD1. With 5 bases clipped from V and 3 bases from J, the junction kept 5 bases outside the gene matches. Looked up from germline, CDR1 is LNHDA and CDR2 is SQIVND (reference sequence). The CDR3 extends over 15 amino acids. In DNA form, the CDR3 reads TGTGCCAGTAGTCCCCGGACAGGGGTCAATCAGCCCCAGCATTTT. Protein product: CASSPRTGVNQPQHF.

This clonotype was seen at least ten times. The gene calls are TRBV10-3 and TRBJ2-5; 7 nucleotides agree with TRBD1. The CDR3 length is 16 residues. The V and J ends lost 0 bases and 0 bases, in that order; junction bases with no gene match: 4. Germline V gene data show CDR1 as ENHRY and CDR2 as SYGVKD. CDR3 amino acids: CAISESGRGNQETQYF. The CDR3 nucleotides are TGTGCCATCAGTGAGTCAGGCAGGGGGAACCAAGAGACCCAGTACTTC.

The CDR3 loop is CASSYPPAGTDTQYF. The CDR3 bases are TGTGCCAGCAGTTACCCCCCGGCAGGCACAGATACGCAGTATTTT. The chain is built from TRBV12-3 or TRBV12-4 and TRBJ2-3; no definite D call. The CDR3 consists of 15 residues. Trimming shortened V by 4 bases and J by 1 base, and 12 bases separated the two germline ends.

This clonotype was counted at least ten times. The V gene is TRBV7-2, the J gene TRBJ1-2; unclear D gene. CDR1 is SGHTA and CDR2 is FQGNSA in the germline V gene. This CDR3 spans 12 amino acids. V was cut by 0 bases and J by 3 bases, with 2 bases left in between. The CDR3 nucleotides read TGTGCCAGCAGCTTAGCGCACTATGGCTACACCTTC. Translated: CASSLAHYGYTF. The variable domain in full, completed from reference TRBV7-2 and TRBJ1-2, reads GAGVSQSPSNKVTEKGKDVELRCDPISGHTALYWYRQSLGQGLEFLIYFQGNSAPDKSGLPSDRFSAERTGGSVSTLTIQRTQQEDSAVYLCASSLAHYGYTFGSGTRLTVV.

This clonotype was counted only a few times. The chain joins TRBV13 to TRBJ2-5; TRBD1 agrees at 7 bases. Unmatched junction bases numbered 8, after V lost 5 bases and J lost 2 bases. This CDR3 comprises 15 residues. Germline values: CDR1 PRHDT, CDR2 FYEKMQ (reference sequence). The CDR3 reads CASSTRDRVQETQYF. The CDR3, as DNA: TGTGCCAGCAGCACCCGGGACAGAGTTCAAGAGACCCAGTACTTC. Drawing the rest from reference TRBV13 and TRBJ2-5, the complete variable domain is AAGVIQSPRHLIKEKRETATLKCYPIPRHDTVYWYQQGPGQDPQFLISFYEKMQSDKGSIPDRFSAQQFSDYHSELNMSSLELGDSALYFCASSTRDRVQETQYFGPGTRLLVL.

This rearrangement joins TRBV20-1 to TRBJ2-1; 14 nucleotides match TRBD2. There are 16 residues in the CDR3. V trimming: 3 bases; J trimming: 12 bases; junction bases outside the gene matches: 13. Germline lookup yields CDR1 DFQATT and CDR2 SNEGSKA (reference sequence). The CDR3 DNA reads TGCAGTGCTAGCGGGACTAGCGGGAGTACAGGGGTTGGGCAGTTCTTC. Translation gives CSASGTSGSTGVGQFF.

This rearrangement joins TRBV12-3 or TRBV12-4 to TRBJ2-5; D gene unclear. The V end was cut by 6 bases, the J end by 2 bases, with 10 bases between. CDR3 size: 13 residues. In nucleotides, the CDR3 is TGTGCCAGCAGCCAGAGACTTCAAGAGACCCAGTACTTC. This translates into CASSQRLQETQYF.

Concerning this clonotype: It may be a read error: a sequence one base away is much more abundant. The chain joins TRBV7-2 to TRBJ1-2, with a weak D call TRBD1 (6 bases). Germline CDR1 and CDR2: SGHTA and FQGNSA. This CDR3 spans 14 amino acids. The CDR3 sequence is CAGSLGHSNYGYTF. DNA of the CDR3: TGTGCCGGCAGCTTGGGACATAGCAACTATGGCTACACCTTC.